This is a list of T cell receptor beta chains from one sample in a study of beta chain features in type 1 diabetes. Using immunoSEQ multiplex PCR, the repertoire was profiled, and TCRdb retains in-frame clones only, with some absent. Here the sample spans about half a million clones, approximately 30% being singletons. What was sequenced was naive CD4+ T cells from blood. The receptor set was obtained from a man aged 18 to 30 in good health. Both conserved end residues are trimmed from each CDR3. D genes are given only for firm matches.

ASSLVVEGETQY,TRBJ2-5,TRBV13,NA,12
ATSSGQGVTEAF,TRBJ1-1,TRBV15,TRBD1,12
AWSVGRDTEAF,TRBJ1-1,TRBV30,NA,11
ASSLTKYNEQF,TRBJ2-1,TRBV7-2,NA,11
ASSHRISDTHNSPLH,TRBJ1-6,TRBV23-1,NA,15
ASSRTGDHTDTQY,TRBJ2-3,TRBV7-6,TRBD1,13
ASSADQGNTEAF,TRBJ1-1,TRBV18,NA,12
ASSRRGAGSQETQY,TRBJ2-5,TRBV7-9,NA,14
ASIEIAGGGQF,TRBJ2-1,TRBV28,TRBD2,11
AWSVALTLGGSYEQY,TRBJ2-7,TRBV30,NA,15
ASSVGGPSGTYEQY,TRBJ2-7,TRBV9,TRBD2,14
ASSLLTPDGTYGYT,TRBJ1-2,TRBV5-1,NA,14
ASSLSGTEAF,TRBJ1-1,TRBV28,NA,10
ASSLSGRGDDGYT,TRBJ1-2,TRBV28,NA,13
SVLAAHDEQF,TRBJ2-1,TRBV29-1,TRBD2,10
AWSGAGWGGTDTQY,TRBJ2-3,TRBV30,NA,14
AIGRGLEETQY,TRBJ2-5,TRBV10-3,TRBD2,11
ASSTYRGSQPQH,TRBJ1-5,TRBV7-2,TRBD1,12
ASSLTSGSTEAF,TRBJ1-1,TRBV7-3,NA,12
SVADIEKRPVDEAF,TRBJ1-1,TRBV29-1,NA,14
ASGMRRNEQY,TRBJ2-7,TRBV27,NA,10
AWIRGWAEAF,TRBJ1-1,TRBV30,NA,10
AISGQVDYEQY,TRBJ2-7,TRBV2,TRBD1,11
AWSRRLEGNQPQH,TRBJ1-5,TRBV30,NA,13
ASSFGGLETEAF,TRBJ1-1,TRBV28,NA,12
ASSLSGLAGVSYEQY,TRBJ2-7,TRBV7-2,TRBD2,15
ASGDSMADTQY,TRBJ2-3,TRBV5-1,NA,11
ASSVASGAYNEQF,TRBJ2-1,TRBV9,TRBD2,13
ASSLAGTDEQY,TRBJ2-7,TRBV7-9,NA,11
ATNRDRDEKLF,TRBJ1-4,TRBV10-3,TRBD1,11
ASSSSGVSYNEQF,TRBJ2-1,TRBV5-1,TRBD2,13
ATKSRDGSYNEQF,TRBJ2-1,TRBV15,NA,13
AWNPDRSSYEQY,NA,TRBV30,TRBD1,12
ASSVDGSGYEQY,TRBJ2-7,TRBV9,NA,12
ATSDRESNQPQH,TRBJ1-5,TRBV15,TRBD1,12
ASKRGREFGEQY,TRBJ2-7,TRBV6-5,NA,12
ASSLALAGYNEQF,TRBJ2-1,TRBV5-1,NA,13
ASSSTDRGETQY,TRBJ2-5,TRBV4-2,NA,12
ATAGISGANVLT,TRBJ2-6,TRBV15,TRBD2,12
ASSSRQVSYNEQF,TRBJ2-1,TRBV7-2,NA,13
ASSLLASYNEQF,TRBJ2-1,TRBV4-1,NA,12
SLDRGDGGYT,TRBJ1-2,TRBV29-1,TRBD1,10
ASSGAYTDTQY,TRBJ2-3,TRBV6-6,NA,11
AWSTVTGSEAF,TRBJ1-1,TRBV30,NA,11
AISESGPTDEKLF,TRBJ1-4,TRBV10-3,NA,13
ASSFPVAGATQY,TRBJ2-3,TRBV27,TRBD2,12
ASSYHGYQETQY,TRBJ2-5,TRBV6-5,NA,12
ASSSDSGSGLTQY,TRBJ2-5,TRBV7-2,TRBD2,13
ASSQRTGLNTGELF,TRBJ2-2,TRBV7-2,TRBD1,14